This T cell receptor beta chain was observed in a study of shared clonotypes between healthy human individuals. Naive CD8 isolation took CD45RO-negative cells positively selected for CCR7 and excluded terminally differentiated effector memory CD45RA+ cells. Profiling relied on immunoSEQ multiplex PCR, and the TCRdb table lists in-frame clones only, not all of them. The sample consists of about 2.1 million clones, under 95% of them appearing once. Germline V lookup: CDR1 MNHEY, CDR2 SVGAGI. V shed 6 bases and J shed 4 bases, with 16 bases lying between them. The CDR3 consists of 14 residues. The sequenced sample was naive CD8+ T cells from PBMCs. The genes are TRBV6-5 and TRBJ2-7; D possibly corresponds to TRBD2 (7 bases). The TCR comes from a man younger than 35 in good health. Some clones in this sample may be carry-over from other donors' samples. The CDR3: CASRVQGGSYEQYF. For the CDR3, the DNA is TGTGCCAGCAGAGTACAGGGCGGGAGTTACGAGCAGTACTTC.